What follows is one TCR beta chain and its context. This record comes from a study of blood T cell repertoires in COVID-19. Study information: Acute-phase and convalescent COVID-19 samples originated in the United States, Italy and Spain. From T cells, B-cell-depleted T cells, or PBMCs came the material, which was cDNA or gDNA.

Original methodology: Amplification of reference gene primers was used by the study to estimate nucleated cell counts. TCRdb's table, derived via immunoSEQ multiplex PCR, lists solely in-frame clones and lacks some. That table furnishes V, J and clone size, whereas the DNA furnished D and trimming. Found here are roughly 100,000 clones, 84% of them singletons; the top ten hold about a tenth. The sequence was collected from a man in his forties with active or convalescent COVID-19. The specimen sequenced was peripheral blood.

This CDR3 reads CATEPSGPPDTQYF. The CDR3 DNA is TGTGCCACGGAGCCTAGCGGGCCGCCAGATACGCAGTATTTT. The chain carries TRBV10-3 and TRBJ2-3, with 8 bases aligning to TRBD2. Germline values: CDR1 ENHRY, CDR2 SYGVKD. V dropped 10 bases and J dropped 4; count of bases not matched to a gene: 10. There are 14 residues in the CDR3.